The 10 T cell receptor beta chains listed next were all sequenced from one sample in a study of blood T cell repertoires in COVID-19. Sequencing was performed with immunoSEQ multiplex PCR; in TCRdb, only in-frame clones are kept and a portion is missing. Here the sample spans under 300,000 clones, roughly 90% being singletons. The sequenced material came from PBMCs or T cells enriched from blood (not recorded which). The receptors were gathered from a middle-aged woman who had recovered from COVID-19.

The chain couples TRBV6-5 to TRBJ1-5, with a weak D call TRBD1 (6 bases). Per germline, CDR1 MNHEY and CDR2 SVGAGI. V was cut by 8 bases and J by 7 bases, with 21 bases left in between. The CDR3 spans 15 residues. CDR3: CASSGGGGTGQPQHF. The CDR3 nucleotides read TGTGCCAGCTCGGGGGGAGGGGGTACGGGACAGCCCCAGCATTTT.

The chain has TRBV18 and TRBJ2-5; D unclear. Germline-derived CDR1 and CDR2 are KGHSH and LQKENI. The CDR3 length is 17 residues. Trimming stripped 4 bases from V and 2 bases from J, with 20 bases between. CDR3 protein: CASSRLELGRPQETQYF. CDR3 nucleotides: TGTGCCAGCTCACGCCTAGAACTCGGAAGACCGCAAGAGACCCAGTACTTC.

The chain couples TRBV5-1 to TRBJ1-1; D remains unclear. V was shortened by 7 bases and J by 0 bases, with 19 bases between the two germline ends. Germline V gene data show CDR1 as SGHRS and CDR2 as YFSETQ. This CDR3 spans 16 amino acids. The CDR3 sequence is CASSNTDGLMNTEAFF. In DNA, the CDR3 is TGCGCCAGCTCTAATACCGACGGACTCATGAACACTGAAGCTTTCTTT.

The chain couples TRBV5-1 to TRBJ1-3, with 8 nucleotides matching TRBD1. Germline CDR1 is SGHRS and CDR2 is YFSETQ. With 2 bases clipped from V and 1 base from J, the junction kept 8 bases outside the gene matches. The CDR3 runs 17 residues. The CDR3 region is CASSLTGQGPSGNTIYF. The CDR3 nucleotides are TGCGCCAGCAGCTTAACTGGACAGGGCCCTTCTGGAAACACCATATATTTT. Supplemented by reference TRBV5-1 and TRBJ1-3, the full variable domain reads KAGVTQTPRYLIKTRGQQVTLSCSPISGHRSVSWYQQTPGQGLQFLFEYFSETQRNKGNFPGRFSGRQFSNSRSEMNVSTLELGDSALYLCASSLTGQGPSGNTIYFGEGSWLTVV.

Only a few counts were recorded for this clone. The CDR3 DNA sequence: TGTGCCACCAGCAGAGGTCTAACCGGGACAGACTACGAGCAGTACTTC. Amino acid sequence: CATSRGLTGTDYEQYF. The genes are TRBV15 and TRBJ2-7; 7 bases align to TRBD1. This CDR3 contains 16 residues. With V trimmed by 1 base and J by 3 bases, 9 bases remained unmatched. Germline V gene data show CDR1 as LNHNV and CDR2 as YYDKDF (reference sequence). The full variable domain, rest sourced from reference TRBV15 and TRBJ2-7, is DAMVIQNPRYQVTQFGKPVTLSCSQTLNHNVMYWYQQKSSQAPKLLFHYYDKDFNNEADTPDNFQSRRPNTSFCFLDIRSPGLGDTAMYLCATSRGLTGTDYEQYFGPGTRLTVT.

The genes are TRBV11-2 and TRBJ1-1; no firm D call. This CDR3 is built from 15 residues. V lost 0 bases to trimming and J lost 8 bases, with 16 bases between them. Germline lookup yields CDR1 SGHAT and CDR2 FQNNGV. The CDR3 nucleotides read TGTGCCAGCAGCTTAGAGAATACGGGAAGGAGGGAAGCTTTCTTT. As protein: CASSLENTGRREAFF.

The chain joins TRBV7-6 to TRBJ2-7; weak D call: TRBD2 (7 bases). CDR3 size: 16 residues. CDR1 and CDR2 (germline): SGHVS, FNYEAQ. The V and J ends lost 0 bases and 2 bases respectively, with 14 bases between them. CDR3 in amino acids: CASSLASGRGAYEQYF. CDR3 bases: TGTGCCAGCAGCTTAGCTTCGGGGAGGGGGGCCTACGAGCAGTACTTC.

The chain joins TRBV9 to TRBJ2-3; the match to TRBD2 covers 9 bases. CDR1 is SGDLS, CDR2 YYNGEE, per germline. V was clipped by 4 bases and J by 4 bases; unmatched bases: 10. This CDR3 contains 16 residues. The CDR3 bases are TGTGCCAGCAGCTCCATAGCGGGGGCGGGCCCAGATACGCAGTATTTT. Its protein product is CASSSIAGAGPDTQYF.

The chain has TRBV4-2 and TRBJ1-4, with 9 bases fitting TRBD1. V trimming: 6 bases; J trimming: 3 bases; junction bases outside the gene matches: 8. The germline V gene encodes CDR1 LGHNA and CDR2 YNFKEQ. This CDR3 contains 16 residues. CDR3 protein: CASSRRDRASNEKLFF. The CDR3 DNA is TGTGCCAGCAGTCGCCGGGACAGGGCCTCTAATGAAAAACTGTTTTTT.

The chain links TRBV6-6 to TRBJ1-5; 9 bases agree with TRBD1. Trimming at V came to 0 bases and at J to 4 bases, leaving 4 bases not matched to a gene. The CDR3 is 16 residues long. Germline CDR1 is MNHNY and CDR2 is SVGAGI (reference sequence). Written as DNA, the CDR3 is TGTGCCAGCAGTTACTCAACAGGGGGCCCGAATCAGCCCCAGCATTTT. Encoded protein: CASSYSTGGPNQPQHF.